This T cell receptor (beta chain) was recovered during a study of CD8 T cells in Susac syndrome. The V gene end was trimmed by 3 bases and the J gene end by 4 bases; junction bases not matched to a gene: 8. The CDR3 has 17 residues. The germline V gene has CDR1 LGHDT and CDR2 YNNKEL (reference sequence). Reverse transcription of roughly 0.5 to 1 ug RNA was carried out with random hexamers. Multiplex immunoSEQ PCR targeted 54 Vbeta and 13 Jbeta TCR beta segments. TCRdb re-derived calls from the immunoSEQ multiplex PCR reads in MiXCR, one entry per CDR3 protein. The sample lists roughly 330,000 distinct CDR3 sequences; about 90% were seen once. TCR beta from blood CD8+ and CD4+ T cells was sequenced. Purification of the CD8+ and CD4+ T cells relied on negative isolation, and TEMRA cells underwent FACS enrichment.

Sequenced input: CD4+ T cells from PBMCs. The V gene is TRBV3-1, the J gene TRBJ2-5, with 13 bases lining up with TRBD2. The TCR was taken from a human donor with multiple sclerosis. CDR3 in DNA: TGTGCCAGCAGCCACAGGACTAGCGGGAGTATCGGAGAGACCCAGTACTTC. Its translation is CASSHRTSGSIGETQYF.